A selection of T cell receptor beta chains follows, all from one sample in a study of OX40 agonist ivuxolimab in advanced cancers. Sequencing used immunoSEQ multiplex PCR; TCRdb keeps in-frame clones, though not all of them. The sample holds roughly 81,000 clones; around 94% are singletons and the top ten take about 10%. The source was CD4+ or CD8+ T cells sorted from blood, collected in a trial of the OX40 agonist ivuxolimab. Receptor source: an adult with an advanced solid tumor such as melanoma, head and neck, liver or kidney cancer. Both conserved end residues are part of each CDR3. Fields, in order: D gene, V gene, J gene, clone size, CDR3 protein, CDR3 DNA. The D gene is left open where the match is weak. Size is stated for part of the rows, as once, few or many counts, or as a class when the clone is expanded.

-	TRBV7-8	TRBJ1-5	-	CASSSQDGWNQPQHF	TGTGCCAGCAGCTCACAGGACGGATGGAATCAGCCCCAGCATTTT
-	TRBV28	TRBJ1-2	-	CASSLGGYGEANYGYTF	TGTGCCAGCAGTTTAGGGGGATACGGGGAGGCTAACTATGGCTACACCTTC
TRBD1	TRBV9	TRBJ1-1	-	CASSGDRVTEAFF	TGTGCCAGCAGTGGGGACAGGGTCACTGAAGCTTTCTTT
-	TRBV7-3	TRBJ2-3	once	CASSLTPYITDTQYF	TGTGCCAGCAGCTTAACACCCTACATAACAGATACGCAGTATTTT
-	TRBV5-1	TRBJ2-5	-	CASSSGLNQETQYF	TGCGCCAGCAGCTCGGGACTGAACCAAGAGACCCAGTACTTC
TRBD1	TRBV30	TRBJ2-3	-	CAWSSGQGARDTQYF	TGTGCCTGGAGCTCGGGACAGGGGGCGCGAGATACGCAGTATTTT
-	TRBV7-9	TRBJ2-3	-	CASSLTDTQYF	TGTGCCAGCAGCTTAACAGATACGCAGTATTTT
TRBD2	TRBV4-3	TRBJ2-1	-	CASSQDYSGGREGLLYNEQFF	TGCGCCAGCAGCCAAGATTACAGTGGCGGGCGGGAGGGCCTCCTTTACAATGAGCAGTTCTTC
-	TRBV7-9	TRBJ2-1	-	CASSLRQIEQFF	TGTGCCAGCAGCTTAAGGCAAATCGAGCAGTTCTTC
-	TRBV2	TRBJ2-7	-	CASSDLATSDEQYF	TGTGCCAGCAGTGATTTGGCCACCTCGGACGAGCAGTACTTC
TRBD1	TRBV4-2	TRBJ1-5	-	CASSQIQGELADQPQHF	TGTGCCAGCAGCCAAATACAGGGGGAACTTGCGGATCAGCCCCAGCATTTT
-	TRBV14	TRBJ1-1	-	CASSQVLLTGEAFF	TGTGCCAGCAGCCAGGTACTCCTTACCGGGGAAGCTTTCTTT
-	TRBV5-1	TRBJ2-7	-	CASSWDVSSYEQYF	TGCGCCAGCAGCTGGGACGTAAGCTCCTACGAGCAGTACTTC
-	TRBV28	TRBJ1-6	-	CASSLLGGASRSYNSPLHF	TGTGCCAGCAGTTTGTTGGGGGGGGCGTCGCGCTCCTATAATTCACCCCTCCACTTT
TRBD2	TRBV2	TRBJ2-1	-	CASIIVTGGYNEQFF	TGTGCCAGCATTATAGTTACGGGAGGCTACAATGAGCAGTTCTTC
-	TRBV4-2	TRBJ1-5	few	CASSQDQPQHF	TGTGCCAGCAGCCAGGATCAGCCCCAGCATTTT